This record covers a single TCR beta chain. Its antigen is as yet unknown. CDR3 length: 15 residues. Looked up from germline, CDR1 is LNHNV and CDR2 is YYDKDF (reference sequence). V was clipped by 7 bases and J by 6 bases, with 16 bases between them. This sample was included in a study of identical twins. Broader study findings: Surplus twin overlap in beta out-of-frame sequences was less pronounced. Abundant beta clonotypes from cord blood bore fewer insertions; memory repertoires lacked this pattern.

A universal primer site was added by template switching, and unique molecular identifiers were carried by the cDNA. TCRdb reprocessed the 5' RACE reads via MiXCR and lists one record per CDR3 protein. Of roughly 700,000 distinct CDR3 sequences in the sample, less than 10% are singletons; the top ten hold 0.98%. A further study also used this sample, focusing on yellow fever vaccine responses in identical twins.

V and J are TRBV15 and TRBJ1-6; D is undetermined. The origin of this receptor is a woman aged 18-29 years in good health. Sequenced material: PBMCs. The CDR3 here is CATTYSVTGNSPLHF. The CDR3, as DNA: TGTGCCACCACCTACTCGGTGACGGGTAATTCACCCCTCCACTTT.